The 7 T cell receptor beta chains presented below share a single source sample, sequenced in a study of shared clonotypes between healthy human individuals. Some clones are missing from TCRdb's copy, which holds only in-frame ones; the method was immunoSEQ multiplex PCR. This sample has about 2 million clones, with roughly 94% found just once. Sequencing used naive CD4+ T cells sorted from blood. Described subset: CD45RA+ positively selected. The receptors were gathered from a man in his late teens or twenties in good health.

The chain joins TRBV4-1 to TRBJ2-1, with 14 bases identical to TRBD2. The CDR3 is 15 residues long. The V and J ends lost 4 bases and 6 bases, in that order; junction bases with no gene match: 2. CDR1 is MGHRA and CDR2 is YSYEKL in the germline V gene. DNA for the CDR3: TGCGCCAGCAGCCTTGGGACTAGCGGGAGCAATGAGCAGTTCTTC. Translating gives CASSLGTSGSNEQFF.

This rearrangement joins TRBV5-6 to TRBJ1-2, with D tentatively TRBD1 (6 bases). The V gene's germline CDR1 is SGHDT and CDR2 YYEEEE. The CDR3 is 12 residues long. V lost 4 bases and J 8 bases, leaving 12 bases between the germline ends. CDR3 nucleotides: TGTGCCAGCAGCCTAGGGGGAAACGGCTACACCTTC. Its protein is CASSLGGNGYTF.

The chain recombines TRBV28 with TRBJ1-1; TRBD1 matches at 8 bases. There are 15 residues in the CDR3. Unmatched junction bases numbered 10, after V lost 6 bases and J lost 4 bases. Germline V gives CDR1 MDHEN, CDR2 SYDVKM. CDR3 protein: CASSTTAGGVTEAFF. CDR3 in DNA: TGTGCCAGCAGCACGACGGCAGGGGGCGTCACTGAAGCTTTCTTT.

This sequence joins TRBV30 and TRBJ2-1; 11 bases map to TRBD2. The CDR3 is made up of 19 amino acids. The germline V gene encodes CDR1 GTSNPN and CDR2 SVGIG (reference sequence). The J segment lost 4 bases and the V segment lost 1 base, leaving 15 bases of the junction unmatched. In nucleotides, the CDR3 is TGTGCCTGGAGTGCGTATCAAACCACTAGCGGGAGAGATTACAATGAGCAGTTCTTC. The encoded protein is CAWSAYQTTSGRDYNEQFF.

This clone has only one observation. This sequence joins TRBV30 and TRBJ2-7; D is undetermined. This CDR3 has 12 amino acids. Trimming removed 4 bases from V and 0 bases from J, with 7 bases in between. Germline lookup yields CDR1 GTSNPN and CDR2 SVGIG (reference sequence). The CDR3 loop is CAWMVSSYEQYF. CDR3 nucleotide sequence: TGTGCCTGGATGGTGAGCTCCTACGAGCAGTACTTC.

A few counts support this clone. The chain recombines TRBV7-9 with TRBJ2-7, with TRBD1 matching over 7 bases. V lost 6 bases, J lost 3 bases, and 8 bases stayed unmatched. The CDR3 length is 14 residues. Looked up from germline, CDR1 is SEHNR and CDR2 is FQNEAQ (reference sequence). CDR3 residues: CASSEAGGFYEQYF. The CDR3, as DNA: TGTGCCAGCAGTGAGGCAGGGGGTTTCTACGAGCAGTACTTC.

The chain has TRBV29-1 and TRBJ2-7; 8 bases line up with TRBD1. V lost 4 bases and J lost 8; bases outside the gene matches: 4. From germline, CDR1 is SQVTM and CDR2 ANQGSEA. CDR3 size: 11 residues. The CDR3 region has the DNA TGCAGCGTTGCAACAGGGGGAAAGCAGTACTTC. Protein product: CSVATGGKQYF.